Below, one T cell receptor beta chain is given with its context. The antigen is unknown. The CDR3 spans 13 residues. CDR1 is LNHDA, CDR2 SQIVND, per germline (reference sequence). V shed 0 bases and J shed 7 bases, with 9 bases lying between them. The data stem from a study of siplizumab effects on memory and regulatory T cells. Profiling relied on immunoSEQ multiplex PCR, and the TCRdb table lists in-frame clones only, not all of them. The table lists some 100,000 clones, approximately 92% of them singletons, with roughly 2.5% in the top ten. Study results and caveats: Solely a minor proportion of alloreactive clones could be assigned to unstimulated subsets.

This sequence was found in a human donor in good health. Some clones in this sample may be carry-over from other donors' samples. Sequencing used CD4+ T cells sorted from blood. The rearrangement uses TRBV19 and TRBJ2-5; D is uncertain. In DNA form, the CDR3 reads TGTGCCAGTAGTATAGAGTTGGCCGGGACCCAGTACTTC. Amino acid sequence: CASSIELAGTQYF.